This T cell receptor beta chain stems from a study of T cell responses to AZD1222 COVID-19 vaccine. Data came from immunoSEQ multiplex PCR; TCRdb stores just in-frame clones and leaves some out. The table includes approximately 150,000 clones, about nine tenths detected once. To note about this clone: Antigen: not known.

This CDR3 has 16 amino acids. CDR1 is MNHNY, CDR2 SVGAGI, per germline (reference sequence). With 5 bases clipped from V and 0 bases from J, the junction kept 7 bases outside the gene matches. Study-wide points: CD4 TCRs covered the whole spike, strongest at regions 160-218 and 743-854.

The chain has TRBV6-6 and TRBJ1-1, with 9 nucleotides matching TRBD1. The sample consisted of peripheral blood, taken 28 days after the second dose of the MenACWY control vaccine. This receptor was taken from an adult who received the MenACWY meningococcal vaccine as a control. The CDR3 loop is CASSRGTGTLNTEAFF. CDR3 nucleotides: TGTGCCAGCAGTAGGGGGACAGGGACCTTGAACACTGAAGCTTTCTTT.